These 19 T cell receptor beta chains share one sample of origin, sequenced in a study of cytomegalovirus exposure and HLA in healthy donors. The PCR was carried out with 60 Vbeta primers and 13 Jbeta primers. Assay used: immunoSEQ multiplex PCR; TCRdb lists only in-frame clones, some missing. The sample records 150,000 or so clones, approximately 74% being singletons. What was sequenced was PBMCs. The receptors derive from a man aged 18 to 35 in good health and CMV-seropositive.

V usage is TRBV2 and J usage is TRBJ2-7; D call uncertain. Trimming left V 3 bases short and J 2 bases short, with 8 bases between. The CDR3 runs to 13 residues. CDR1 and CDR2 from the germline V gene are SNHLY and FYNNEI. In DNA, the CDR3 is TGTGCCAGCAGTGACGCGGCAGCCTACGAGCAGTACTTC. It yields the protein CASSDAAAYEQYF.

This clone occurred once. This chain links TRBV28 with TRBJ2-7; the match to TRBD1 covers 7 bases. V shed 6 bases and J 0 bases; nucleotides not matched to a gene: 5. This CDR3 region has 14 residues. Germline V gene sequence: CDR1 MDHEN, CDR2 SYDVKM. CDR3 region: CASRATGSSYEQYF. DNA for the CDR3: TGTGCCAGCAGGGCGACAGGGAGCTCCTACGAGCAGTACTTC.

The chain employs TRBV15 and TRBJ1-1, with TRBD1 matching 8 bases. Germline lookup yields CDR1 LNHNV and CDR2 YYDKDF (reference sequence). This CDR3 contains 15 residues. The trim removed 0 bases at V and 4 bases at J, leaving 4 bases unmatched. The CDR3 is CATSRDPGQGTEAFF. Written as DNA, the CDR3 is TGTGCCACCAGCAGAGATCCCGGACAGGGCACTGAAGCTTTCTTT.

The sample holds one count of this clone. Different DNA sequences within this sample yield the same CDR3. CDR3: CASSLDQGASEQYF. In nucleotides, the CDR3 is TGTGCCAGCAGCTTAGATCAGGGGGCAAGCGAGCAGTACTTC. This chain uses TRBV7-8 with TRBJ2-7; 8 nucleotides line up with TRBD1. Germline values: CDR1 SGHVS, CDR2 FQNEAQ. Trimming removed 1 base from V and 6 bases from J; junction bases left unmatched: 5. There are 14 residues in the CDR3. Full variable domain (remainder filled in from reference TRBV7-8 and TRBJ2-7): GAGVSQSPRYKVAKRGQDVALRCDPISGHVSLFWYQQALGQGPEFLTYFQNEAQLDKSGLPSDRFFAERPEGSVSTLKIQRTQQEDSAVYLCASSLDQGASEQYFGPGTRLTVT.

The V gene is TRBV18, the J gene TRBJ1-1, with D possibly TRBD1 on 6 matching bases. V was shortened by 0 bases and J by 2 bases, with 7 bases between the two germline ends. The germline V gene encodes CDR1 KGHSH and CDR2 LQKENI. This CDR3 has 14 amino acids. The CDR3 coding sequence is TGTGCCAGCTCACCACCGGACAGTAACACTGAAGCTTTCTTT. Amino acids: CASSPPDSNTEAFF.

The rearrangement uses TRBV6-5 and TRBJ1-1, with D unresolved. Germline V gene lookup returns CDR1 MNHEY and CDR2 SVGAGI. This CDR3 is 14 amino acids long. V shed 2 bases and J shed 0 bases, with 7 bases lying between them. CDR3: CASSYTTMNTEAFF. The CDR3 coding sequence is TGTGCCAGCAGTTACACTACAATGAACACTGAAGCTTTCTTT.

The chain couples TRBV5-4 to TRBJ1-2; D is perhaps TRBD1 (6 bases). The V end was cut by 6 bases, the J end by 8 bases, with 20 bases between. Per the germline V gene, CDR1 is SGHNT and CDR2 is YYREEE (reference sequence). There are 14 residues in the CDR3. CDR3 coding DNA: TGTGCCAGCAAACTTGCCCAACAGGGTATGGGCTACACCTTC. This encodes CASKLAQQGMGYTF.

There are a few counts of this clone. V is TRBV4-1 and J is TRBJ1-2; possible D gene TRBD1, 5 bases. Trimming pared 1 base from V and 4 bases from J, leaving 13 bases between. Germline CDR1 is MGHRA and CDR2 is YSYEKL. The CDR3 runs to 15 residues. The CDR3 spells CASSQAVTDLYGYTF. In nucleotides, the CDR3 is TGCGCCAGCAGCCAAGCAGTGACAGACCTCTATGGCTACACCTTC.

In its sample, this clone ranks as medium-sized (0.01 to 0.1%). The chain employs TRBV30 and TRBJ2-1; 7 bases are a match to TRBD1. The CDR3 has 13 residues. CDR1 is GTSNPN, CDR2 SVGIG, per germline (reference sequence). V gave up 4 bases and J gave up 5 bases; unmatched junction bases: 5. The DNA for the CDR3 is TGTGCCTGGACGACAGGGACCCACAATGAGCAGTTCTTC. The encoded protein is CAWTTGTHNEQFF. Complete variable domain (other parts from reference TRBV30 and TRBJ2-1): SQTIHQWPATLVQPVGSPLSLECTVEGTSNPNLYWYRQAAGRGLQLLFYSVGIGQISSEVPQNLSASRPQDRQFILSSKKLLLSDSGFYLCAWTTGTHNEQFFGPGTRLTVL.

Regarding this clone: Other DNA sequences from this sample encode an identical CDR3 as well. The rearrangement links TRBV5-1 to TRBJ1-1; D might be TRBD1 (5 bases). CDR1 and CDR2 from the germline V gene are SGHRS and YFSETQ. The CDR3 is 13 residues long. Trimming took off 6 bases at V and 1 base at J, with 10 bases between the two ends. This CDR3 is CASNTDRNTEAFF. CDR3 coding DNA: TGCGCCAGCAACACCGACAGGAACACTGAAGCTTTCTTT.

This clone appeared a few times. The chain is built from TRBV5-1 and TRBJ1-2; D is ambiguous. The CDR3 covers 14 residues. Germline lookup yields CDR1 SGHRS and CDR2 YFSETQ. Trimming removed 0 bases from V and 5 bases from J, with 11 bases in between. CDR3 DNA sequence: TGCGCCAGCAGCTTGGCTTCAAACTATTATGGCTACACCTTC. The encoded protein is CASSLASNYYGYTF.

The rearrangement links TRBV10-2 to TRBJ2-7; D might be TRBD1 (5 bases). The germline V gene encodes CDR1 WSHSY and CDR2 SAAADI. This CDR3 has 12 amino acids. V lost 9 bases, J lost 2 bases, and 11 bases lay in between. The CDR3 coding sequence is TGCGCCAGTAAAGGGGATCCCTACGAGCAGTACTTC. This sequence encodes CASKGDPYEQYF.

This chain connects TRBV5-5 to TRBJ2-1; 11 bases align to TRBD2. Per the germline V gene, CDR1 is SGHKS and CDR2 is YYEKEE (reference sequence). The CDR3 is 14 residues long. V lost 1 base to trimming and J lost 7 bases; unmatched junction nucleotides: 1. CDR3 region: CASSLTSGGNEQFF. The CDR3 nucleotides read TGTGCCAGCAGCTTGACTAGCGGGGGAAATGAGCAGTTCTTC. The full variable domain, completed using reference TRBV5-5 and TRBJ2-1, is DAGVTQSPTHLIKTRGQQVTLRCSPISGHKSVSWYQQVLGQGPQFIFQYYEKEERGRGNFPDRFSARQFPNYSSELNVNALLLGDSALYLCASSLTSGGNEQFFGPGTRLTVL.

The chain links TRBV4-2 to TRBJ2-7, with D maybe TRBD2 (6 bases). CDR1 and CDR2 from the germline V gene are LGHNA and YNFKEQ. The V and J ends lost 8 bases and 2 bases respectively, with 10 bases between them. The CDR3 runs to 12 residues. CDR3 in DNA: TGTGCCAGCGGGGACTTTCCCTACGAGCAGTACTTC. Protein sequence: CASGDFPYEQYF.

The gene calls are TRBV11-3 and TRBJ1-1; D gene unclear. CDR1 and CDR2 from the germline V gene are SGHNT and YENEEA. The CDR3 is 14 amino acids. V was clipped by 2 bases and J by 1 base, with 8 bases between them. The CDR3 protein is CASSLRARNTEAFF. The CDR3 region has the DNA TGTGCCAGCAGCTTACGTGCCAGGAACACTGAAGCTTTCTTT. Complete variable domain (other parts from reference TRBV11-3 and TRBJ1-1): EAGVVQSPRYKIIEKKQPVAFWCNPISGHNTLYWYLQNLGQGPELLIRYENEEAVDDSQLPKDRFSAERLKGVDSTLKIQPAELGDSAVYLCASSLRARNTEAFFGQGTRLTVV.

The chain links TRBV6-1 to TRBJ2-1; TRBD1 is a possible D gene (7 bases). CDR1 is MNHNS, CDR2 SASEGT, per germline. This CDR3 has 15 amino acids. The V gene lost 8 bases and the J gene lost 2 bases, with 16 bases spanning the gap. The chain's CDR3 is CASGPGRGAYNEQFF. In DNA, the CDR3 is TGTGCCAGCGGCCCGGGCAGGGGGGCCTACAATGAGCAGTTCTTC.

The chain carries TRBV6-1 and TRBJ1-5; D gene ambiguous. The CDR3 has 13 residues. Trimming stripped 10 bases from V and 3 bases from J, with 13 bases between. The germline V gene encodes CDR1 MNHNS and CDR2 SASEGT. In DNA, the CDR3 is TGTGCCATCCGCAGGACTCCCAATCAGCCCCAGCATTTT. Residues: CAIRRTPNQPQHF.

The chain combines TRBV29-1 with TRBJ2-5; 7 bases fit TRBD1. This CDR3 is 13 amino acids long. V shed 7 bases and J 4 bases; nucleotides not matched to a gene: 9. Germline V CDR1 and CDR2: SQVTM, ANQGSEA. CDR3: CSGRRTGGETQYF. CDR3 DNA sequence: TGCAGCGGAAGAAGGACAGGCGGAGAGACCCAGTACTTC.

This chain joins TRBV2 and TRBJ1-4; 8 nucleotides agree with TRBD1. The CDR3 covers 14 residues. J lost 7 bases, V lost 7 bases, and 8 bases had no gene match. Germline V gene data show CDR1 as SNHLY and CDR2 as FYNNEI. CDR3 loop: CASKGGQGSEKLFF. DNA of the CDR3: TGTGCCAGCAAGGGTGGACAGGGTAGTGAAAAACTGTTTTTT.